The 26 T cell receptor beta chains presented below share a single source sample, sequenced in a study of T cell responses to AZD1222 COVID-19 vaccine. Here immunoSEQ multiplex PCR was the method, and the copy in TCRdb shows in-frame clones only, minus some. The sample records 150,000 or so clones, about nine tenths being singletons. The sample was peripheral blood, taken on day 0 of AZD1222 vaccination. These receptors came from an adult in good health.

The CDR3 reads CASSLGRGAEAFF. The CDR3 DNA is TGTGCCAGCAGTTTAGGCAGGGGCGCTGAAGCTTTCTTT. The rearrangement joins TRBV12-3 or TRBV12-4 to TRBJ1-1, with a tentative D call TRBD1 (6 bases). The CDR3 extends over 13 amino acids. V was clipped by 1 base and J by 6 bases, with 9 bases between them.

The chain employs TRBV7-2 and TRBJ2-5; TRBD2 agrees at 11 bases. J lost 9 bases, V lost 3 bases, and 12 bases had no gene match. Germline assignment: CDR1 SGHTA and CDR2 FQGNSA. The CDR3 totals 16 residues. CDR3: CASSFKPGTSGWAQYF. The CDR3 coding sequence is TGTGCCAGCAGCTTCAAGCCCGGGACTAGCGGCTGGGCCCAGTACTTC.

This clone was observed a few times. The rearrangement joins TRBV7-6 to TRBJ1-3; D unclear. This CDR3 has 15 residues. CDR1 SGHVS and CDR2 FNYEAQ come from the germline V gene. Trimming took 1 base from V and 0 from J, leaving 7 bases between them. DNA for the CDR3: TGTGCCAGCAGCTTAGTAGCAAGCTCTGGAAACACCATATATTTT. Amino acids: CASSLVASSGNTIYF.

This chain links TRBV6-4 with TRBJ2-7; possible D gene TRBD2, 6 bases. The CDR3 covers 14 residues. The germline V gene has CDR1 MRHNA and CDR2 SNTAGT. The V end lost 4 bases, the J end lost 2 bases, and 12 bases lay between the germline ends. The CDR3 reads CASSVGGPPYEQYF. CDR3 nucleotides: TGTGCCAGCAGTGTCGGGGGACCTCCCTACGAGCAGTACTTC.

The V call is TRBV15, the J call TRBJ1-2; 7 bases line up with TRBD1. This CDR3 is 14 amino acids long. The germline V gene has CDR1 LNHNV and CDR2 YYDKDF (reference sequence). With V trimmed by 7 bases and J by 4 bases, 9 bases remained unmatched. In DNA, the CDR3 is TGTGCCACCACTTCCTCGACAGGGCTCTATGGCTACACCTTC. Protein: CATTSSTGLYGYTF.

V and J are TRBV5-6 and TRBJ2-3; 15 bases align to TRBD2. Trimming cost V 3 bases and J 5 bases; bases outside gene matches: 10. Germline V gene data show CDR1 as SGHDT and CDR2 as YYEEEE. The CDR3 extends over 18 amino acids. Written as DNA, the CDR3 is TGTGCCAGCAGCTACGGACAGGGACTAGCGGGAGGAGGAGATACGCAGTATTTT. Translation: CASSYGQGLAGGGDTQYF.

CDR3 in DNA: TGCGCCAGCAGCTCCTCTCAGCCAGCGGGAGGGTCGGACACCGGGGAGCTGTTTTTT. Protein product: CASSSSQPAGGSDTGELFF. The chain employs TRBV5-1 and TRBJ2-2, with 10 bases identical to TRBD2. Per germline, CDR1 SGHRS and CDR2 YFSETQ. V shed 3 bases, J shed 3 bases, and the junction held 14 bases outside the gene matches. The CDR3 has 19 residues.

This chain uses TRBV24-1 with TRBJ1-2; D gene uncertain. Germline loops: CDR1 KGHDR, CDR2 SFDVKD. The CDR3 covers 13 residues. V was pared by 4 bases and J by 8 bases, with 13 bases between. CDR3 sequence (DNA): TGTGCCACCAGTGACCTCCAGACGGGGGGCTACACCTTC. Its protein is CATSDLQTGGYTF.

The rearrangement uses TRBV21-1 and TRBJ2-2; TRBD2 reflects the table's D call only, with no check against the DNA. TRBV21-1 constitutes a pseudogene. This CDR3 comprises 11 residues. The CDR3 loop is CASAKTGELFF. The CDR3 DNA is TGTGCCAGCGCTAAAACCGGGGAGCTGTTTTTT.

The chain links TRBV7-9 to TRBJ1-3; TRBD1 might be the D (5 bases). The V end lost 3 bases, the J end lost 1 base, and 10 bases lay between the germline ends. The CDR3 is made up of 15 amino acids. Germline values: CDR1 SEHNR, CDR2 FQNEAQ (reference sequence). This CDR3 reads CASSFIQGSGNTIYF. In nucleotides, the CDR3 is TGTGCCAGCAGCTTCATCCAGGGATCTGGAAACACCATATATTTT.

This clone turned up a few times. The rearrangement links TRBV28 to TRBJ1-2, with 9 bases identical to TRBD1. CDR1 MDHEN and CDR2 SYDVKM come from the germline V gene. V lost 1 base and J lost 6; bases outside the gene matches: 6. This CDR3 contains 15 residues. CDR3 in amino acids: CASSLSGTGTHGYTF. CDR3 coding DNA: TGTGCCAGCAGTTTATCCGGGACAGGGACCCATGGCTACACCTTC.

Regarding this clone: Germline is not matched at one junction end, which may reflect a read error. The chain has TRBV7-2 and TRBJ2-1, with 10 positions matching TRBD2. The CDR3 extends over 18 amino acids. Germline V gene lookup returns CDR1 SGHTA and CDR2 FQGNSA. The CDR3 is CASTLSSSGRPKNNEQFF. The CDR3 DNA is TGTGCCAGCACCTTATCCTCTAGCGGGAGACCAAAGAACAATGAGCAGTTCTTC. The entire variable domain, with the rest obtained from reference TRBV7-2 and TRBJ2-1, is as follows: GAGVSQSPSNKVTEKGKDVELRCDPISGHTALYWYRQSLGQGLEFLIYFQGNSAPDKSGLPSDRFSAERTGGSVSTLTIQRTQQEDSAVYLCASTLSSSGRPKNNEQFFGPGTRLTVL.

The J gene is TRBJ1-2, the V gene TRBV15; no clear D gene. Looked up from germline, CDR1 is LNHNV and CDR2 is YYDKDF (reference sequence). This CDR3 region has 14 residues. Trimming shortened V by 0 bases and J by 0 bases, and 5 bases separated the two germline ends. CDR3 sequence reads: CATSRDLTNYGYTF. The CDR3 nucleotides read TGTGCCACCAGCAGAGATTTGACTAACTATGGCTACACCTTC.

This chain joins TRBV18 and TRBJ1-2; 10 positions match TRBD1. The CDR3 is made up of 15 amino acids. V lost 3 bases to trimming and J lost 2 bases; unmatched junction nucleotides: 3. Germline CDR1 reads KGHSH; CDR2 reads LQKENI. The CDR3 DNA reads TGTGCCAGCTCACCGGGGGACAGGGGAAACTATGGCTACACCTTC. Translated: CASSPGDRGNYGYTF.

J is TRBJ2-7 and V is TRBV6-1, with D perhaps TRBD2 (5 bases). Trimming took off 1 base at V and 0 bases at J, with 10 bases between the two ends. The CDR3 is 15 residues long. Germline V gives CDR1 MNHNS, CDR2 SASEGT. CDR3 nucleotide sequence: TGTGCCAGCAGTGAAGGTAGCGTTTACTCCTACGAGCAGTACTTC. Translated, it gives CASSEGSVYSYEQYF.

The chain uses TRBV28 and TRBJ1-5; the D gene is possibly TRBD1 (5 bases). The CDR3 covers 16 residues. The germline V gene has CDR1 MDHEN and CDR2 SYDVKM. Trimming left V 1 base short and J 4 bases short, with 14 bases between. The CDR3 here is CASSLFGDGLNQPQHF. DNA of the CDR3: TGTGCCAGCAGTTTATTCGGGGACGGTCTTAATCAGCCCCAGCATTTT.

The chain couples TRBV5-4 to TRBJ2-5, with a tentative D call TRBD2 (6 bases). Germline loops: CDR1 SGHNT, CDR2 YYREEE (reference sequence). The CDR3 runs to 15 residues. Between the trimmed V and J ends, which lost 4 bases and 0 bases, there was a span of 13 bases. CDR3: CASSPLWGDQETQYF. The CDR3 coding sequence is TGTGCCAGCAGCCCCCTGTGGGGGGACCAAGAGACCCAGTACTTC.

The V and J genes are TRBV5-3 and TRBJ2-7, with TRBD1 as a possible D gene (5 bases). TRBV5-3 is known as an ORF, though its function is uncertain. The CDR3 contains 14 residues. The V and J ends lost 7 bases and 5 bases respectively, with 19 bases between them. DNA for the CDR3: TGTGCCAGAGTCACGGAAACAGGCGTCGACGAGCAGTACTTC. The encoded protein is CARVTETGVDEQYF.

V and J are TRBV9 and TRBJ2-1; D is uncertain. V lost 0 bases to trimming and J lost 8 bases, with 6 bases between them. Germline CDR1 SGDLS, CDR2 YYNGEE. This CDR3 has 12 residues. The CDR3 bases are TGTGCCAGCAGCGTAGTCGGCCATGAGCAGTTCTTC. Protein sequence: CASSVVGHEQFF.

This rearrangement joins TRBV27 to TRBJ1-6; D ambiguous. V shed 4 bases and J shed 0 bases, with 13 bases lying between them. Per germline, CDR1 MNHEY and CDR2 SMNVEV (reference sequence). This CDR3 region has 17 residues. In DNA form, the CDR3 reads TGTGCCAGCAGTTCAAGACCGGGGAGCTCCTATAATTCACCCCTCCACTTT. It yields the protein CASSSRPGSSYNSPLHF.

The gene calls are TRBV21-1 and TRBJ2-5; the table's TRBD1 call for D was not verified on the DNA. TRBV21-1 is described as a pseudogene. The CDR3 is 18 residues long. In DNA form, the CDR3 reads TGTGCCAGCAGCAATCATGTTGGGGACAAGGGTTGGTATGAGACCCAGTACTTC. It is translated as CASSNHVGDKGWYETQYF.

This rearrangement joins TRBV10-1 to TRBJ2-1; 7 nucleotides line up with TRBD2. Germline CDR1 is WNHNN and CDR2 is SYGVQD (reference sequence). V shed 4 bases and J 7 bases; nucleotides not matched to a gene: 13. This CDR3 is 16 amino acids long. CDR3 protein: CASSVSGLGRGNEQFF. CDR3 nucleotides: TGCGCCAGCAGTGTCTCCGGACTAGGACGGGGAAATGAGCAGTTCTTC.

The genes are TRBV5-1 and TRBJ2-7; 7 bases line up with TRBD2. This CDR3 is built from 13 residues. Germline loops: CDR1 SGHRS, CDR2 YFSETQ. After removal of 3 bases from V and 4 bases from J, the junction contained 4 bases not matched to a gene. The CDR3 sequence: CASSSMREYEQYF. The CDR3 DNA reads as TGCGCCAGCAGCTCCATGCGGGAGTACGAGCAGTACTTC.

The chain has TRBV15 and TRBJ2-7, with TRBD1 identical over 10 bases. The germline V gene has CDR1 LNHNV and CDR2 YYDKDF (reference sequence). J was trimmed by 3 bases and V by 3 bases; bases with no gene match: 5. This CDR3 region has 15 residues. This CDR3 is CATSRPGTGVYEQYF. Here the CDR3 DNA reads TGTGCCACCAGCAGGCCCGGGACAGGGGTCTACGAGCAGTACTTC.

The chain is built from TRBV7-9 and TRBJ1-5, with D possibly matching TRBD1 (5 bases). This CDR3 comprises 19 residues. The germline V and J ends were trimmed by 0 bases and 2 bases, with 20 bases remaining between them. CDR1 is SEHNR, CDR2 FQNEAQ, per germline (reference sequence). The CDR3 bases are TGTGCCAGCAGCTTAGCAGAAGGGTTCGGGACCTGGGGCAATCAGCCCCAGCATTTT. Encoded protein: CASSLAEGFGTWGNQPQHF.

The chain links TRBV5-4 to TRBJ2-5, with D hard to call. The CDR3 consists of 14 residues. Germline V lookup: CDR1 SGHNT, CDR2 YYREEE (reference sequence). Deletions cut 0 bases from V and 1 base from J, with 7 bases between. The DNA of the CDR3 is TGTGCCAGCAGCTTGGGAACCGGCCAAGAGACCCAGTACTTC. It codes for CASSLGTGQETQYF.